Listed here are 7 T cell receptor beta chains from one sample, sequenced in a study of cytotoxic CD8 clonotypes in ibrutinib-treated CLL (dated by TCRdb to the early 2020s). Library creation used the immunoSEQ multiplex PCR assay. TCRdb took over this immuneACCESS table, retaining in-frame rearrangements with V and J assigned. Such tables are incomplete; in checked studies, under half of the missing clones stem from an unresolved V gene, and the remainder is unexplained. Across this sample there are roughly 220,000 clones, with roughly 65% seen only once. Jointly, the top ten make up 5.9% of the sample. Taken with the paper, the label for time point translates to: about 11 months on ibrutinib. The sequencing used PBMCs, collected after 12 months of ibrutinib treatment. Source of these receptors: a human donor with chronic lymphocytic leukemia.

J is TRBJ1-4 and V is TRBV5-1; D may be TRBD1 (6 bases). Trimming shortened V by 2 bases and J by 5 bases, and 13 bases separated the two germline ends. CDR1 is SGHRS and CDR2 is YFSETQ in the germline V gene. The CDR3 sequence is 15 residues long. For the CDR3, the DNA is TGCGCCAGCAGCTTCATGACAGGAGGCAATGAAAAACTGTTTTTT. Amino acid sequence: CASSFMTGGNEKLFF.

This clone has a handful of counts. V usage is TRBV18 and J usage is TRBJ1-1, with D tentatively TRBD1 (6 bases). This CDR3 region has 14 residues. Trimming took off 3 bases at V and 1 base at J, with 9 bases between the two ends. Germline V gives CDR1 KGHSH, CDR2 LQKENI. This CDR3 reads CASSPQGQNTEAFF. CDR3 nucleotide sequence: TGTGCCAGCTCACCCCAGGGGCAGAACACTGAAGCTTTCTTT.

The chain couples TRBV5-1 to TRBJ2-1; TRBD2 matches 16 bases. The CDR3 spans 23 residues. CDR1 and CDR2 (germline): SGHRS, YFSETQ. V lost 0 bases and J lost 9; bases outside the gene matches: 24. This CDR3 is CASSLAYRGLIEGTSGRAAEQFF. Written as DNA, the CDR3 is TGCGCCAGCAGCTTGGCCTACAGGGGTTTGATTGAAGGGACTAGCGGGAGGGCCGCTGAGCAGTTCTTC.

The genes are TRBV6-6 and TRBJ2-1; D gene unclear. Trimming cost V 4 bases and J 14 bases, with 18 bases left between them. The germline CDR1 and CDR2 sequences are MNHNY and SVGAGI (reference sequence). CDR3 size: 13 residues. CDR3 coding DNA: TGTGCCAGCAGTTCCCGACCAGATCTTGGGAAGTTCTTC. Translation: CASSSRPDLGKFF.

The count of this clone is one. The chain recombines TRBV6-1 with TRBJ1-2; D gene uncertain. V was clipped by 4 bases and J by 3 bases, with 12 bases between them. Looked up from germline, CDR1 is MNHNS and CDR2 is SASEGT. The CDR3 is 14 amino acids. Written as DNA, the CDR3 is TGTGCCAGCAGTGGAGGCCTTCCGGACTATGGCTACACCTTC. Translated: CASSGGLPDYGYTF.

The chain employs TRBV4-3 and TRBJ1-5; D may be TRBD1 (6 bases). The V end was cut by 1 base, the J end by 6 bases, with 13 bases between. The CDR3 is 15 amino acids. CDR1 is LGHNA, CDR2 YSLEER, per germline. For the CDR3, the DNA is TGCGCCAGCAGCCAAGTCAGGGGAGGTTCTCAGCCCCAGCATTTT. Protein sequence: CASSQVRGGSQPQHF.

This rearrangement joins TRBV7-3 to TRBJ1-1; 9 nucleotides align to TRBD1. Trimming removed 1 base from V and 6 bases from J; junction bases left unmatched: 15. The germline CDR1 and CDR2 sequences are SGHTA and FQGTGA. The CDR3 is made up of 18 amino acids. For the CDR3, the DNA is TGTGCCAGCAGCTTAATGGCTGGGACAGGGTTGATGGGAGCTGAAGCTTTCTTT. This translates into CASSLMAGTGLMGAEAFF.